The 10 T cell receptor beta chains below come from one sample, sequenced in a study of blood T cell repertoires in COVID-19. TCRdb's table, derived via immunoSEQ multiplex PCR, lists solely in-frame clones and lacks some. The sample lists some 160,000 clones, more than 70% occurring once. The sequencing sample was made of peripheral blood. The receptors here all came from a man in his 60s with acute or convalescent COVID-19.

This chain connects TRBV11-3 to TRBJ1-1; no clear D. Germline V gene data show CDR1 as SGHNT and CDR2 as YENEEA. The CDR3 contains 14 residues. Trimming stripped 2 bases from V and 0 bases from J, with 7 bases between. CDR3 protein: CASSLRTLNTEAFF. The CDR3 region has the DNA TGTGCCAGCAGCTTAAGAACACTGAACACTGAAGCTTTCTTT.

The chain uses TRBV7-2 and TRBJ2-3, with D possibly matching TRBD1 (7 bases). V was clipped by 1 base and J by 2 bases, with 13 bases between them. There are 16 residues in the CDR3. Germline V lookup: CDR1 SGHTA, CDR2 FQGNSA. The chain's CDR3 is CASSLVEGALTDTQYF. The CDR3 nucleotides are TGTGCCAGCAGCTTAGTGGAGGGGGCCCTCACAGATACGCAGTATTTT.

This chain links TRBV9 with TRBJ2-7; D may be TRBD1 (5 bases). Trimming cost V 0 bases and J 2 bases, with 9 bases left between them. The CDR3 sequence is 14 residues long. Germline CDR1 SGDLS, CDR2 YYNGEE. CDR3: CASSVGGAPYEQYF. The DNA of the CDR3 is TGTGCCAGCAGCGTAGGGGGCGCCCCCTACGAGCAGTACTTC.

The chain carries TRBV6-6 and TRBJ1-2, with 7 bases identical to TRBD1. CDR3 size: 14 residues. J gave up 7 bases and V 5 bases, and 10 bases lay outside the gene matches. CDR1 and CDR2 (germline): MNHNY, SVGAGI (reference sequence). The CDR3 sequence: CASSINTGEAGYTF. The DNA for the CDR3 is TGTGCCAGCAGTATAAATACAGGGGAGGCTGGCTACACCTTC.

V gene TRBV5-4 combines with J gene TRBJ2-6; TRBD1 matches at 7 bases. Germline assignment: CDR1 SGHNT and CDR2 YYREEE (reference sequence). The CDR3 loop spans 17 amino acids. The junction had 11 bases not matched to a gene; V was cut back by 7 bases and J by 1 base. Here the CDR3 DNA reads TGTGCCAGCCTCCAGGGGGTTACTTCGTCTGGGGCCAACGTCCTGACTTTC. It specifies CASLQGVTSSGANVLTF.

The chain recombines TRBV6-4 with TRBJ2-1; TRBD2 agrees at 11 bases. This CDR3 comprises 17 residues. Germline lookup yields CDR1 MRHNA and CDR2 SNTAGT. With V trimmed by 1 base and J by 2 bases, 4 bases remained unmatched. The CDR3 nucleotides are TGTGCCAGCAGTGACTTTCTAGCGGGGGGTCCCTACAATGAGCAGTTCTTC. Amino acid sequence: CASSDFLAGGPYNEQFF.

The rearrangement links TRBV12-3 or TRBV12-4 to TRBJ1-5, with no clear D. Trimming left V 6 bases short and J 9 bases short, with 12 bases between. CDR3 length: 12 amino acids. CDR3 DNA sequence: TGTGCCAGCAGAGCAGGTGATGGGCCCCAGCATTTT. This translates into CASRAGDGPQHF.

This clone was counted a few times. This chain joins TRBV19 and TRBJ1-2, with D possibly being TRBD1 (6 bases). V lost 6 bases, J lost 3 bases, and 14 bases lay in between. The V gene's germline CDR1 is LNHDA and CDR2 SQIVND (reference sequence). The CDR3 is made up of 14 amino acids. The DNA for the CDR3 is TGTGCCAGTAGCCCTAGGGGGTCGGACTATGGCTACACCTTC. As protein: CASSPRGSDYGYTF.

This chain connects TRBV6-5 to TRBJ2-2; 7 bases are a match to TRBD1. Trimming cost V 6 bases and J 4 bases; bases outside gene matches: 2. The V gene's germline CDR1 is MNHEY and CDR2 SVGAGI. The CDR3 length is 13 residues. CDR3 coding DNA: TGTGCCAGCAGAGGGACAGCCACCGGGGAGCTGTTTTTT. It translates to CASRGTATGELFF.

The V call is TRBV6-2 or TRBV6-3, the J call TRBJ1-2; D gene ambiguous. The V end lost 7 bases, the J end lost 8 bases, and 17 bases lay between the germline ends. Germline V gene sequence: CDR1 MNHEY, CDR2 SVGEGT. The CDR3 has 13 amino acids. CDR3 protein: CASTPDSLDGYTF. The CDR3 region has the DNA TGTGCCAGCACCCCGGACTCTCTGGACGGCTACACCTTC.